This entry lists 31 T cell receptor beta chains sequenced from one sample in a study of cytomegalovirus exposure and HLA in healthy donors. A multiplex PCR was run with 60 Vbeta primers and 13 Jbeta primers. The method was immunoSEQ multiplex PCR; TCRdb's version includes in-frame clones alone and lacks a portion of them. The sample includes some 150,000 clones, about 85% of them seen just once. The specimen sequenced was PBMCs. These receptors originate from a human donor in good health.

The rearrangement joins TRBV18 to TRBJ1-4, with D maybe TRBD1 (6 bases). Germline V gene sequence: CDR1 KGHSH, CDR2 LQKENI. V was pared by 3 bases and J by 4 bases, with 18 bases between. This CDR3 is built from 17 residues. The CDR3 DNA sequence: TGTGCCAGCTCACCCGGACAGATTGGGCCCTTTAATGAAAAACTGTTTTTT. As protein: CASSPGQIGPFNEKLFF.

The gene calls are TRBV12-5 and TRBJ1-1, with D uncertain. Trimming shortened V by 4 bases and J by 10 bases, and 13 bases separated the two germline ends. The V gene's germline CDR1 is LGHNT and CDR2 FRNRAP. The CDR3 contains 12 residues. CDR3 protein: CASGSNPRVAFF. CDR3 bases: TGTGCTAGTGGTTCGAATCCACGGGTAGCTTTCTTT.

This clone was seen just once. The chain uses TRBV30 and TRBJ1-4; 7 bases line up with TRBD1. CDR3 length equals 13 residues. Germline loops: CDR1 GTSNPN, CDR2 SVGIG (reference sequence). Losses at the gene ends were 7 bases for V and 8 bases for J; bases not matched to a gene: 10. Written as DNA, the CDR3 is TGTGCCTCAAAGGTACAGGGGTTGGAAAAACTGTTTTTT. Protein sequence: CASKVQGLEKLFF.

The table lists this clone with a count of one. The germline gene is not matched at one end of the junction; a read error may be the cause. This sequence joins TRBV19 and TRBJ2-7, with TRBD1 identical over 9 bases. Looked up from germline, CDR1 is LNHDA and CDR2 is SQIVND (reference sequence). The CDR3 is 14 amino acids. The DNA of the CDR3 is TGTGCCAGTAGTTTAGAGGGGGACAGGGACGAGCAGTACTTC. It specifies CASSLEGDRDEQYF.

This chain uses TRBV4-3 with TRBJ2-2, with TRBD1 matching over 10 bases. Germline values: CDR1 LGHNA, CDR2 YSLEER. J was trimmed by 6 bases and V by 4 bases; bases with no gene match: 2. The CDR3 extends over 14 amino acids. CDR3 nucleotides: TGCGCCAGCAGCCTCGGACAGGGGGCCGGGGAGCTGTTTTTT. This encodes CASSLGQGAGELFF.

This clone was picked up one time. The chain joins TRBV18 to TRBJ2-7, with 7 bases lining up with TRBD2. CDR3 length: 14 amino acids. Trimming took 3 bases from V and 4 from J; bases not matched to a gene: 6. Germline values: CDR1 KGHSH, CDR2 LQKENI. CDR3 sequence reads: CASSPLRGVYEQYF. Written as DNA, the CDR3 is TGTGCCAGCTCACCCCTCCGGGGGGTATACGAGCAGTACTTC.

The CDR3 DNA reads TGTGCCAGCAGCTTGAGGGGTGCTGGGAACTATGGCTACACCTTC. The encoded protein is CASSLRGAGNYGYTF. This sequence joins TRBV5-8 and TRBJ1-2, with D maybe TRBD1 (5 bases). Germline loops: CDR1 SGHTS, CDR2 YDEGEE. The ends were cut back, 1 base at V and 2 bases at J, with 12 bases in the middle. The CDR3 is 15 residues long.

The V gene is TRBV5-6, the J gene TRBJ2-3; a possible D gene is TRBD1 (5 bases). Between the trimmed V and J ends, which lost 4 bases and 3 bases, there was a span of 6 bases. This CDR3 is 12 amino acids long. Per the germline V gene, CDR1 is SGHDT and CDR2 is YYEEEE. The CDR3 reads CASSGATDTQYF. The CDR3 nucleotides are TGTGCCAGCAGCGGGGCGACAGATACGCAGTATTTT.

This sequence joins TRBV30 and TRBJ2-7; maybe TRBD1 (5 bases). The length of the CDR3 is 12 residues. Trimming left V 6 bases short and J 6 bases short, with 15 bases between. Germline V gives CDR1 GTSNPN, CDR2 SVGIG (reference sequence). The chain's CDR3 is CACHQGRTEQYF. CDR3 bases: TGTGCCTGTCATCAGGGTCGTACCGAGCAGTACTTC.

The chain employs TRBV6-6 and TRBJ2-6; D might be TRBD2 (5 bases). This CDR3 contains 16 residues. Germline V gives CDR1 MNHNY, CDR2 SVGAGI (reference sequence). Trimming shortened V by 0 bases and J by 0 bases, and 6 bases separated the two germline ends. CDR3 residues: CASSYSTSSGANVLTF. The CDR3 DNA reads as TGTGCCAGCAGTTACTCTACTAGCTCTGGGGCCAACGTCCTGACTTTC.

The gene calls are TRBV6-1 and TRBJ2-2, with 9 nucleotides matching TRBD1. The junction had 8 bases not matched to a gene; V was cut back by 10 bases and J by 5 bases. Germline-derived CDR1 and CDR2 are MNHNS and SASEGT. This CDR3 region has 14 residues. This CDR3 reads CAIMDRGETGELFF. Written as DNA, the CDR3 is TGTGCCATCATGGACAGGGGAGAGACCGGGGAGCTGTTTTTT.

This chain joins TRBV2 and TRBJ2-1; 8 bases match TRBD2. The CDR3 runs to 12 residues. J gave up 8 bases and V 8 bases, and 5 bases lay outside the gene matches. CDR1 and CDR2 from the germline V gene are SNHLY and FYNNEI. CDR3: CASSSGSHEQFF. The CDR3 DNA is TGTGCCAGCTCCAGCGGGAGCCATGAGCAGTTCTTC.

This clone was recorded once. The rearrangement joins TRBV7-2 to TRBJ2-7; the match to TRBD1 covers 8 bases. With V trimmed by 4 bases and J by 3 bases, 5 bases remained unmatched. CDR1 and CDR2 from the germline V gene are SGHTA and FQGNSA. This CDR3 comprises 14 residues. The CDR3, as DNA: TGTGCCAGCAGCTCGGGGACAGGCTTCTACGAGCAGTACTTC. This translates into CASSSGTGFYEQYF.

The V call is TRBV7-9, the J call TRBJ2-7, with a tentative D call TRBD2 (6 bases). Trimming stripped 5 bases from V and 1 base from J, with 12 bases between. The CDR3 spans 14 residues. Germline CDR1 is SEHNR and CDR2 is FQNEAQ (reference sequence). Here the CDR3 DNA reads TGTGCCAGCAGCCCGCCCGGGACTTCCTACGAGCAGTACTTC. Its protein is CASSPPGTSYEQYF. Full variable domain (outside the CDR3, taken from reference TRBV7-9 and TRBJ2-7): DTGVSQNPRHKITKRGQNVTFRCDPISEHNRLYWYRQTLGQGPEFLTYFQNEAQLEKSRLLSDRFSAERPKGSFSTLEIQRTEQGDSAMYLCASSPPGTSYEQYFGPGTRLTVT.

This clone turned up a few times. V is TRBV5-4 and J is TRBJ1-2, with 8 bases fitting TRBD1. Per germline, CDR1 SGHNT and CDR2 YYREEE (reference sequence). The V gene end was trimmed by 2 bases and the J gene end by 4 bases; junction bases not matched to a gene: 7. The CDR3 contains 15 residues. This chain's CDR3 is CASSLGQGELYGYTF. CDR3 nucleotides: TGTGCCAGCAGCTTAGGACAGGGAGAGCTCTATGGCTACACCTTC.

The chain combines TRBV7-2 with TRBJ1-1; 10 nucleotides match TRBD1. Trimming removed 1 base from V and 10 bases from J; junction bases left unmatched: 9. CDR1 is SGHTA and CDR2 is FQGNSA in the germline V gene. CDR3 size: 15 residues. The CDR3 DNA sequence: TGTGCCAGCAGCTTAGAGGCGACAGGGGGCTCGAGAGCTTTCTTT. This gives the protein CASSLEATGGSRAFF.

This clone was detected only once. This chain links TRBV4-2 with TRBJ2-7, with 12 bases identical to TRBD2. The junction had 3 bases not matched to a gene; V was cut back by 4 bases and J by 5 bases. CDR3 length: 14 residues. In germline, CDR1 is LGHNA, CDR2 YNFKEQ. CDR3 sequence reads: CASSPLAGGNEQYF. Written as DNA, the CDR3 is TGTGCCAGCAGCCCGCTAGCGGGGGGGAACGAGCAGTACTTC.

The chain couples TRBV13 to TRBJ2-3; D not resolved. The V end was cut by 6 bases, the J end by 6 bases, with 22 bases between. Per the germline V gene, CDR1 is PRHDT and CDR2 is FYEKMQ (reference sequence). This CDR3 has 16 amino acids. The CDR3 bases are TGTGCCAGCAGTTCTTTCGTGTCGGTTCCGGGTGATACGCAGTATTTT. Translating it yields CASSSFVSVPGDTQYF.

The V gene is TRBV2, the J gene TRBJ2-5; TRBD2 matches at 12 bases. The ends lost 4 bases at V and 5 bases at J; junction bases unmatched: 5. The germline V gene has CDR1 SNHLY and CDR2 FYNNEI. This CDR3 has 15 amino acids. This CDR3 reads CASSVTSGGGETQYF. The CDR3 nucleotides are TGTGCCAGCAGTGTGACTAGCGGGGGAGGTGAGACCCAGTACTTC.

This clone was seen once. V usage is TRBV14 and J usage is TRBJ2-3; tentative D call: TRBD1 (5 bases). Germline loops: CDR1 SGHDN, CDR2 FVKESK. Trimming shortened V by 0 bases and J by 2 bases, and 15 bases separated the two germline ends. The CDR3 length is 17 residues. The CDR3 is CASSQERFDRITDTQYF. CDR3 DNA: TGTGCCAGCAGCCAAGAAAGGTTCGACAGAATCACAGATACGCAGTATTTT.

V and J are TRBV19 and TRBJ1-1; a possible D gene is TRBD1 (6 bases). This CDR3 spans 14 amino acids. The germline gives CDR1 LNHDA, CDR2 SQIVND (reference sequence). The germline V and J ends were trimmed by 4 bases and 1 base, with 10 bases remaining between them. DNA of the CDR3: TGTGCCAGTAGTAAGGGGGGGGCGAACACTGAAGCTTTCTTT. Protein product: CASSKGGANTEAFF. Using reference TRBV19 and TRBJ1-1 for the parts outside the CDR3, the full variable domain is DGGITQSPKYLFRKEGQNVTLSCEQNLNHDAMYWYRQDPGQGLRLIYYSQIVNDFQKGDIAEGYSVSREKKESFPLTVTSAQKNPTAFYLCASSKGGANTEAFFGQGTRLTVV.

The V gene is TRBV6-1, the J gene TRBJ2-1, with D perhaps TRBD2 (6 bases). Germline-derived CDR1 and CDR2 are MNHNS and SASEGT. The CDR3 length is 13 residues. Trimming shortened V by 8 bases and J by 5 bases, and 13 bases separated the two germline ends. CDR3 nucleotide sequence: TGTGCCAGCGGTAGCGGCAAGGACAATGAGCAGTTCTTC. Its protein product is CASGSGKDNEQFF.

This clone appeared a few times. The DNA of the CDR3 is TGTGCCAGCAGCTACGCGGGAAGCTCCTACAATGAGCAGTTCTTC. This translates into CASSYAGSSYNEQFF. The V and J genes are TRBV5-5 and TRBJ2-1, with D possibly matching TRBD2 (6 bases). The germline gives CDR1 SGHKS, CDR2 YYEKEE (reference sequence). The length of the CDR3 is 15 residues. Deletions cut 3 bases from V and 0 bases from J, with 10 bases between.

The chain recombines TRBV4-3 with TRBJ1-1; 8 bases match TRBD1. Germline trimming cut 4 bases from V and 10 bases from J; bases unmatched to any gene: 11. Germline loops: CDR1 LGHNA, CDR2 YSLEER. CDR3 length equals 14 residues. The CDR3 sequence: CASSPRGRIGGAFF. Here the CDR3 DNA reads TGCGCCAGCAGCCCCAGGGGGCGAATAGGCGGAGCTTTCTTT.

The gene calls are TRBV14 and TRBJ1-5, with a possible D match to TRBD1 (5 bases). V was pared by 4 bases and J by 5 bases, with 9 bases between. The CDR3 consists of 13 residues. From germline, CDR1 is SGHDN and CDR2 FVKESK. CDR3 sequence: CASSRGAYQPQHF. The CDR3 DNA is TGTGCCAGCAGCCGGGGCGCCTATCAGCCCCAGCATTTT.

The rearrangement links TRBV7-9 to TRBJ2-5, with 8 bases fitting TRBD2. CDR3 length: 17 amino acids. The germline V gene has CDR1 SEHNR and CDR2 FQNEAQ (reference sequence). V lost 0 bases and J lost 5; bases outside the gene matches: 11. CDR3 loop: CASSLAPRERGSETQYF. CDR3 sequence (DNA): TGTGCCAGCAGCTTAGCGCCTAGGGAGCGGGGGTCGGAGACCCAGTACTTC.

The CDR3 is CASSGRGAGLVQETQYF. DNA for the CDR3: TGTGCCAGTAGTGGGCGCGGAGCTGGACTCGTACAAGAGACCCAGTACTTC. This rearrangement joins TRBV19 to TRBJ2-5, with D possibly being TRBD2 (5 bases). This CDR3 has 17 residues. Germline V gene data show CDR1 as LNHDA and CDR2 as SQIVND (reference sequence). The V gene lost 5 bases and the J gene lost 2 bases, with 21 bases spanning the gap. Filled out from reference TRBV19 and TRBJ2-5, the complete variable domain reads DGGITQSPKYLFRKEGQNVTLSCEQNLNHDAMYWYRQDPGQGLRLIYYSQIVNDFQKGDIAEGYSVSREKKESFPLTVTSAQKNPTAFYLCASSGRGAGLVQETQYFGPGTRLLVL.

This chain's CDR3 is CSGLAGVEQFF. As DNA, the CDR3 is TGCAGTGGACTAGCGGGAGTAGAGCAGTTCTTC. The rearrangement joins TRBV20-1 to TRBJ2-1, with 12 bases lining up with TRBD2. The length of the CDR3 is 11 residues. Per the germline V gene, CDR1 is DFQATT and CDR2 is SNEGSKA (reference sequence). V was pared by 7 bases and J by 10 bases, with 2 bases of the junction left unmatched.

This chain links TRBV6-5 with TRBJ2-1, with TRBD1 matching 9 bases. After removal of 6 bases from V and 6 bases from J, the junction contained 6 bases not matched to a gene. The CDR3 runs to 14 residues. CDR1 and CDR2 from the germline V gene are MNHEY and SVGAGI. CDR3 loop: CASRFGTGFNEQFF. In nucleotides, the CDR3 is TGTGCCAGCAGATTTGGGACAGGGTTCAATGAGCAGTTCTTC.

The rearrangement joins TRBV18 to TRBJ1-1; a weak D match, TRBD1 (5 bases). The CDR3 totals 13 residues. Germline CDR1 reads KGHSH; CDR2 reads LQKENI. Trimming took off 4 bases at V and 8 bases at J, with 14 bases between the two ends. This CDR3 reads CASSLPGHTEAFF. The CDR3, as DNA: TGTGCCAGCTCACTACCCGGACATACAGAAGCTTTCTTT.

This clone was counted between two and nine times. The CDR3 nucleotides read TGTGCCAGCAGCTTAACCCTCCAGGTCTCTGGAAACACCATATATTTT. Protein: CASSLTLQVSGNTIYF. The chain recombines TRBV7-2 with TRBJ1-3; D unclear. Trimming shortened V by 2 bases and J by 0 bases, and 11 bases separated the two germline ends. The CDR3 is 16 amino acids. The V gene's germline CDR1 is SGHTA and CDR2 FQGNSA.